The 11 T cell receptor beta chains in this list originate from one sample, sequenced in a study of cytomegalovirus exposure and HLA in healthy donors. Some clones are missing from TCRdb's copy, which holds only in-frame ones; the method was immunoSEQ multiplex PCR. The sample gives fewer than 85,000 clones, around 96% of which show up once; roughly 1.3% is in the top ten. The specimen was PBMCs. The receptors originated from a woman in her late teens or twenties in good health and CMV-seronegative.

This chain links TRBV13 with TRBJ2-3, with TRBD2 identical over 8 bases. The V gene end was trimmed by 5 bases and the J gene end by 3 bases; junction bases not matched to a gene: 7. Germline V gene sequence: CDR1 PRHDT, CDR2 FYEKMQ (reference sequence). The CDR3 has 15 residues. The CDR3 spells CASSTREGRTDTQYF. DNA of the CDR3: TGTGCCAGCAGCACTCGGGAGGGTAGGACAGATACGCAGTATTTT.

The chain is built from TRBV6-5 and TRBJ1-1; D not resolved. This CDR3 has 13 residues. The ends were cut back, 5 bases at V and 3 bases at J, with 10 bases in the middle. Germline CDR1 reads MNHEY; CDR2 reads SVGAGI. The CDR3 sequence: CASSPPDYTEAFF. The CDR3 region has the DNA TGTGCCAGCAGTCCACCGGACTACACTGAAGCTTTCTTT.

This rearrangement joins TRBV10-3 to TRBJ2-3, with 8 bases aligning to TRBD2. Per germline, CDR1 ENHRY and CDR2 SYGVKD. The CDR3 contains 16 residues. Here the CDR3 DNA reads TGTGTCGCACGACCGGGACTAGGCCCTAGCACAGATACGCAGTATTTT. Protein sequence: CVARPGLGPSTDTQYF.

The chain carries TRBV5-1 and TRBJ2-7; perhaps TRBD2 as D (5 bases). Trimming cost V 1 base and J 3 bases, with 23 bases left between them. The CDR3 consists of 18 residues. Germline CDR1 is SGHRS and CDR2 is YFSETQ. The CDR3 loop reads CASSLLGLLVTSGYEQYF. The CDR3 coding sequence is TGCGCCAGCAGCTTGCTCGGTCTACTAGTGACGTCGGGCTACGAGCAGTACTTC.

This clone has just a few counts. The J gene is TRBJ2-2, the V gene TRBV13; D may be TRBD2 (5 bases). Trimming cost V 7 bases and J 3 bases, with 15 bases left between them. The CDR3 has 15 amino acids. Germline V CDR1 and CDR2: PRHDT, FYEKMQ (reference sequence). The CDR3: CASTLGNQHTGELFF. The DNA for the CDR3 is TGTGCCAGCACTCTCGGGAATCAACACACCGGGGAGCTGTTTTTT.

The chain links TRBV5-6 to TRBJ2-5; 8 bases line up with TRBD1. This CDR3 is 19 amino acids long. Unmatched junction bases numbered 20, after V lost 2 bases and J lost 5 bases. Per the germline V gene, CDR1 is SGHDT and CDR2 is YYEEEE. CDR3 sequence: CASSFRTGSAPWGDETQYF. CDR3 nucleotides: TGTGCCAGCAGCTTCCGGACAGGGTCGGCCCCTTGGGGTGATGAGACCCAGTACTTC.

The rearrangement uses TRBV5-1 and TRBJ2-7, with D perhaps matching TRBD1 (5 bases). Looked up from germline, CDR1 is SGHRS and CDR2 is YFSETQ. The length of the CDR3 is 13 residues. The V gene lost 4 bases and the J gene lost 2 bases, with 10 bases spanning the gap. CDR3 DNA: TGCGCCAGCAGCCTGGACATCACCTACGAGCAGTACTTC. It yields the protein CASSLDITYEQYF.

The V and J genes are TRBV11-3 and TRBJ2-1, with TRBD1 matching 9 bases. The CDR3 runs 14 residues. V gave up 5 bases and J gave up 2 bases; unmatched junction bases: 1. The V gene's germline CDR1 is SGHNT and CDR2 YENEEA. The CDR3 region is CASSRQGAYNEQFF. CDR3 bases: TGTGCCAGCAGCCGACAGGGGGCCTACAATGAGCAGTTCTTC.

This clone occurred once. This chain uses TRBV30 with TRBJ1-4; 8 bases are a match to TRBD1. V lost 2 bases and J lost 5; bases outside the gene matches: 7. The CDR3 is 15 amino acids. The germline CDR1 and CDR2 sequences are GTSNPN and SVGIG (reference sequence). The CDR3 nucleotides read TGTGCCTGGAGTCCAGTGGGACAGGAGAATGAAAAACTGTTTTTT. Translated, it gives CAWSPVGQENEKLFF.

Only one count was recorded for this clone. The chain is built from TRBV7-9 and TRBJ1-3; D unresolved. V was trimmed by 1 base and J by 4 bases, leaving 5 bases between them. Per germline, CDR1 SEHNR and CDR2 FQNEAQ (reference sequence). The CDR3 is 13 amino acids. Written as DNA, the CDR3 is TGTGCCAGCAGCTTAGGAGAAGGAAACACCATATATTTT. It is translated as CASSLGEGNTIYF. The full variable domain, with the rest looked up from reference TRBV7-9 and TRBJ1-3, is DTGVSQNPRHKITKRGQNVTFRCDPISEHNRLYWYRQTLGQGPEFLTYFQNEAQLEKSRLLSDRFSAERPKGSFSTLEIQRTEQGDSAMYLCASSLGEGNTIYFGEGSWLTVV.

V usage is TRBV12-5 and J usage is TRBJ1-1; 9 bases are a match to TRBD1. CDR3 length equals 20 residues. From germline, CDR1 is LGHNT and CDR2 FRNRAP. V shed 5 bases and J 0 bases; nucleotides not matched to a gene: 19. This CDR3 is CASGPQSLDRGDIMNTEAFF. CDR3 in DNA: TGTGCTAGTGGTCCACAAAGCCTGGACAGGGGAGACATCATGAACACTGAAGCTTTCTTT.